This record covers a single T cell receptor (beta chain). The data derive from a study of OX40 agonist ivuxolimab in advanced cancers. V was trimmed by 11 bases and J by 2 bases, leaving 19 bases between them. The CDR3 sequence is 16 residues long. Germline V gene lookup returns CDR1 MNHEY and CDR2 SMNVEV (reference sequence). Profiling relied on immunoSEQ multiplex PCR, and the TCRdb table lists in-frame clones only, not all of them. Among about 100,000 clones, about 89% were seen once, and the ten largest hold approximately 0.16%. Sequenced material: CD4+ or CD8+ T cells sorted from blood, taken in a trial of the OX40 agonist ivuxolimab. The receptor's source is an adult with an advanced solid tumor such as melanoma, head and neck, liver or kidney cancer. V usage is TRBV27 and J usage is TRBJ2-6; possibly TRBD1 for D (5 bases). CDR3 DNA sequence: TGTGCCTCAGCAAAGGCCCAGGGCCCTGGGGCCAACGTCCTGACTTTC. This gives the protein CASAKAQGPGANVLTF.